This T cell receptor beta chain derives from a study of T cell repertoires in cytomegalovirus infection. TCRdb fed the reads into MiXCR, producing one record per CDR3 protein. The sample holds around 490,000 distinct CDR3 sequences, 26% seen once. Germline V gene lookup returns CDR1 SGHTA and CDR2 FQGNSA. The ends lost 5 bases at V and 4 bases at J; junction bases unmatched: 8. The CDR3 loop spans 15 amino acids. In its sample, this clonotype was seen many times. Its antigen is undetermined. Study outcomes and limitations: Cumulated frequencies of public TCR beta families served to identify carriers of CMV plus the relevant HLA. Across the ex vivo response, the dominant clonotypes were HLA-C-restricted CMV-specific TCR beta clonotypes.

The clonotype comes from a human donor in good health (CMV status not recorded). Some clones in this sample may be carry-over from other donors' samples. Sequences were obtained from PBMCs. V usage is TRBV7-2 and J usage is TRBJ2-3, with 8 bases that match TRBD2. CDR3 bases: TGTGCCAGCAGCCCGGGACTAGTTTTCTCAGATACGCAGTATTTT. Translated: CASSPGLVFSDTQYF.